Listed below are T cell receptor beta chains from one sample, sequenced in a study of siplizumab effects on memory and regulatory T cells. The table came from immunoSEQ multiplex PCR; TCRdb's copy has only in-frame clones and leaves some out. The repertoire holds tens of thousands of clones, with around 97% as singletons. The specimen sequenced was naive CD4+ T cells sorted from blood. These receptors were taken from a human donor in good health. Each CDR3 is given with its conserved first and last residue. A D gene is named only where the DNA matches it firmly. Rows give clone size only sometimes, using once, few, many, or a class for an expanded clone.

j_call clone_size d_call v_call cdr3_nt cdr3_aa
TRBJ1-4 . . TRBV2 TGTGCCAGCCGGAGGACAGCGGGGAATGAAAAACTGTTTTTT CASRRTAGNEKLFF
TRBJ2-5 . TRBD2 TRBV11-2 TGTGCCAGTTCACTAGCGCTCCAAGAGACCCAGTACTTC CASSLALQETQYF
TRBJ1-2 once TRBD1 TRBV14 TGTGCCAGCAGCTTTGGACAGGGGGCTTATGGCTACACCTTC CASSFGQGAYGYTF
TRBJ2-7 . TRBD1 TRBV7-3 TGTGCCAGCAGCCCACTTATCCGGACAGGGGGCTTCTACGAGCAGTACTTC CASSPLIRTGGFYEQYF
TRBJ1-4 . TRBD1 TRBV7-9 TGTGCCAGCAGTCGACCCGGGACAGGGCGGAACGAAGAAAAACTGTTTTTT CASSRPGTGRNEEKLFF
TRBJ1-1 . . TRBV30 TGTGCCTGGCGAATGGGACTAAATCATCCCATGAACACTGAAGCTTTCTTT CAWRMGLNHPMNTEAFF
TRBJ1-5 . . TRBV25-1 TGTGCCAGCAGTGAATTTGGGGGCAATCAGCCCCAGCATTTT CASSEFGGNQPQHF
TRBJ1-6 . TRBD1 TRBV9 TGTGCCAGCAGCGTAGAGGGACAGAATTCACCCCTCCACTTT CASSVEGQNSPLHF
TRBJ1-4 . TRBD1 TRBV7-3 TGTGCCAGCAGCCGACAGGGCGAAAAACTGTTTTTT CASSRQGEKLFF
TRBJ1-1 . . TRBV7-9 TGTGCCAGCAGCGCCTCAGGGGCCGGGACTGAAGCTTTCTTT CASSASGAGTEAFF
TRBJ2-5 . TRBD1 TRBV5-4 TGTGCCAGCAGCATTAAGGACAGGGGGCTTCAGGAGACCCAGTACTTC CASSIKDRGLQETQYF
TRBJ2-2 . . TRBV7-3 TGTGCCAGCAGCCCGGGGTATGGGGTGAACACCGGGGAGCTGTTTTTT CASSPGYGVNTGELFF
TRBJ2-1 . . TRBV6-1 TGTGCCGGCTCGAAGGGCTCGGACTACAATGAGCAGTTCTTC CAGSKGSDYNEQFF
TRBJ1-2 . TRBD1 TRBV6-5 TGTGCCAGCAGTTACCCAACAACGACAGGGGCCGGCTACACCTTC CASSYPTTTGAGYTF
TRBJ1-1 . . TRBV9 TGTGCCAGCAGCGTAGAACTGGGCCCGGGCACTGAAGCTTTCTTT CASSVELGPGTEAFF